The 19 T cell receptor beta chains listed next were all sequenced from one sample in a study of regulatory T cells in long-lasting Graves disease. The time point denotes: newly diagnosed GD, antithyroid drugs for less than 3 months. PBMC-extracted RNA yielded the TCR library. With iRepertoire HTBI primers and Arm-PCR of CDR3 regions, TCR beta libraries were built. TCRdb fed the multiplex PCR reads into MiXCR, producing one record per CDR3 protein. The table includes approximately 470,000 distinct CDR3 sequences, about a sixth detected once. This same sample was also part of a study on T cells in Graves' hyperthyroidism and ophthalmopathy.

Sample: peripheral blood mononuclear cells (PBMCs), taken at new diagnosis, from a patient treated with antithyroid drugs. These receptors were obtained from a man in his forties with Graves disease.

This clonotype came up many times. The chain joins TRBV12-3 or TRBV12-4 to TRBJ1-2, with D unresolved. This CDR3 contains 14 residues. Trimming cost V 1 base and J 4 bases, with 10 bases left between them. In DNA form, the CDR3 reads TGTGCCAGCAGTTTAGGTTCCGGGAGCTATGGCTACACCTTC. Translation: CASSLGSGSYGYTF.

This clonotype was counted at least ten times. The chain joins TRBV7-9 to TRBJ2-1, with D maybe TRBD1 (5 bases). Trimming removed 2 bases from V and 10 bases from J, with 18 bases in between. The CDR3 contains 15 residues. Germline values: CDR1 SEHNR, CDR2 FQNEAQ (reference sequence). CDR3 region: CASSLFDIRGREQFF. CDR3 bases: TGTGCCAGCAGCTTATTTGATATTAGGGGTCGGGAGCAGTTCTTC.

This clonotype was detected ten times or more. The rearrangement joins TRBV7-6 to TRBJ2-1; D uncertain. Germline CDR1 reads SGHVS; CDR2 reads FNYEAQ. The length of the CDR3 is 15 residues. V lost 6 bases to trimming and J lost 9 bases, with 21 bases between them. The CDR3 sequence is CASSQDLRTVGEQFF. In nucleotides, the CDR3 is TGTGCCAGCAGTCAGGACCTACGTACGGTGGGTGAGCAGTTCTTC. Filled out from reference TRBV7-6 and TRBJ2-1, the complete variable domain reads GAGVSQSPRYKVTKRGQDVALRCDPISGHVSLYWYRQALGQGPEFLTYFNYEAQQDKSGLPNDRFSAERPEGSISTLTIQRTEQRDSAMYRCASSQDLRTVGEQFFGPGTRLTVL.

With regard to this clonotype: A much larger clone differs by one base, so this may be a read error. The V and J genes are TRBV11-2 and TRBJ2-1; D not certain. The J call may be mistaken, given a closer DNA end match to TRBJ2-3. This CDR3 region has 13 residues. Germline CDR1 and CDR2: SGHAT and FQNNGV. This chain's CDR3 is CASSLGPPDKQYF. The CDR3 DNA is TGTGCCAGCAGCTTAGGGCCCCCAGATAAGCAGTATTTT.

This clonotype has ten or more counts. The V call is TRBV7-9, the J call TRBJ2-1; perhaps TRBD2 as D (6 bases). CDR1 and CDR2 from the germline V gene are SEHNR and FQNEAQ (reference sequence). The CDR3 has 15 residues. V lost 5 bases, J lost 2 bases, and 13 bases lay in between. The CDR3 DNA sequence: TGTGCCAGCAGCCCGCAGGGACTCACCTACAATGAGCAGTTCTTC. Amino acid sequence: CASSPQGLTYNEQFF.

This clonotype turned up a few times. The chain recombines TRBV5-4 with TRBJ1-1, with 10 nucleotides matching TRBD1. The CDR3 runs to 15 residues. J gave up 2 bases and V 4 bases, and 5 bases lay outside the gene matches. Germline V CDR1 and CDR2: SGHNT, YYREEE (reference sequence). CDR3 in amino acids: CASSRRDRGNTEAFF. CDR3 sequence (DNA): TGTGCCAGCAGCCGCCGGGACAGGGGTAACACTGAAGCTTTCTTT.

This clonotype appeared many times. The rearrangement uses TRBV7-9 and TRBJ2-1, with TRBD2 matching over 10 bases. Per germline, CDR1 SEHNR and CDR2 FQNEAQ (reference sequence). CDR3 length: 16 amino acids. The V and J ends lost 5 bases and 5 bases, in that order; junction bases with no gene match: 9. CDR3 DNA sequence: TGTGCCAGCAGCAGATCTAGCGGGAGAGGCGACAATGAGCAGTTCTTC. The encoded protein is CASSRSSGRGDNEQFF.

In regard to this clonotype: A much more abundant neighbour one base away suggests this may be a read error. The DNA for the CDR3 is TGTGCCAGCAGCCGCCAGGACCCCGGTGAAAAACTGTTTTTT. Translation: CASSRQDPGEKLFF. This chain connects TRBV11-3 to TRBJ1-4; no firm D call. The CDR3 sequence is 14 residues long. The V gene lost 5 bases and the J gene lost 7 bases, with 14 bases spanning the gap. Germline V gene lookup returns CDR1 SGHNT and CDR2 YENEEA.

The genes are TRBV20-1 and TRBJ2-7; the D gene is possibly TRBD2 (6 bases). The germline V gene has CDR1 DFQATT and CDR2 SNEGSKA (reference sequence). CDR3 length equals 15 residues. Trimming shortened V by 3 bases and J by 0 bases, and 15 bases separated the two germline ends. The CDR3 region has the DNA TGCAGTGCTAGCCTAGACCCGACTAGCTCCTACGAGCAGTACTTC. Translating it yields CSASLDPTSSYEQYF.

The chain combines TRBV27 with TRBJ1-4, with D perhaps TRBD1 (6 bases). The DNA end is more similar to TRBJ1-6, so the J call may be wrong. The CDR3 is 16 amino acids. CDR1 MNHEY and CDR2 SMNVEV come from the germline V gene (reference sequence). The CDR3 spells CASSLSNRAVNSPLHF. Here the CDR3 DNA reads TGTGCCAGCAGTTTATCGAACAGGGCGGTTAATTCACCCCTCCACTTT.

With regard to this clonotype: A much larger clonotype is one base distant, so this may be a read error. The J gene is TRBJ2-7, the V gene TRBV15; D assignment may be TRBD1 or TRBD2 (9 bases each). Germline CDR1 and CDR2: LNHNV and YYDKDF (reference sequence). The germline V and J ends were trimmed by 1 base and 7 bases, with 32 bases remaining between them. This CDR3 has 20 residues. The DNA for the CDR3 is TGTGCCACCAGCAGAGTCGACAGGGGGGGTGGACTAGCGACTTACAATGAGCAGTACTTC. Its protein is CATSRVDRGGGLATYNEQYF.

J is TRBJ1-4 and V is TRBV20-1; D unresolved. This CDR3 is 11 amino acids long. Trimming took 6 bases from V and 7 from J, leaving 9 bases between them. Per germline, CDR1 DFQATT and CDR2 SNEGSKA (reference sequence). CDR3: CSARHAEKLFF. The CDR3 nucleotides are TGCAGTGCCAGACATGCTGAAAAACTGTTTTTT.

As for this clonotype: Given the absence of the conserved phenylalanine or tryptophan at the CDR3 end, a read error is likely. V is TRBV6-1 and J is TRBJ2-7; D ambiguous. Germline V gene lookup returns CDR1 MNHNS and CDR2 SASEGT. This CDR3 has 16 residues. Deletions cut 2 bases from V and 2 bases from J, with 16 bases between. As DNA, the CDR3 is TGTGCCAGCAGTGAAATGGGCGAGAGAGGAACCTACGAGCAGTACCTC. Translated: CASSEMGERGTYEQYL.

This clonotype was recorded many times. A read error may account for a junction end that differs from germline. This rearrangement joins TRBV5-1 to TRBJ1-1, with D possibly being TRBD1 (5 bases). This CDR3 spans 14 amino acids. Germline CDR1 and CDR2: SGHRS and YFSETQ. CDR3 residues: CASSSLDRNTEAFF. As DNA, the CDR3 is TGTGCCAGCAGCTCCCTCGACAGGAACACTGAAGCTTTCTTT.

For this clonotype: The CDR3 carries no conserved terminal phenylalanine or tryptophan, so it likely arises from a read error. The CDR3 DNA follows: TGTGCCTGGAGTGTACCCGGACAGAACAATGAGCAGTTCCTC. It specifies CAWSVPGQNNEQFL. V gene TRBV30 combines with J gene TRBJ2-1, with a tentative D call TRBD1 (6 bases). The CDR3 totals 14 residues. V dropped 0 bases and J dropped 5 bases, with 11 bases sitting between them. CDR1 is GTSNPN and CDR2 is SVGIG in the germline V gene (reference sequence).

The J gene is TRBJ2-7, the V gene TRBV14, with 7 bases identical to TRBD1. This CDR3 spans 16 amino acids. Trimming removed 4 bases from V and 3 bases from J; junction bases left unmatched: 12. Germline V gene sequence: CDR1 SGHDN, CDR2 FVKESK. The CDR3 here is CASSPPTKDRFYEQYF. The CDR3 nucleotides are TGTGCCAGCAGCCCCCCGACGAAGGACAGGTTCTACGAGCAGTACTTC.

The rearrangement joins TRBV15 to TRBJ2-1, with 11 bases that match TRBD2. Germline V lookup: CDR1 LNHNV, CDR2 YYDKDF (reference sequence). The CDR3 is 16 residues long. Losses at the gene ends were 1 base for V and 2 bases for J; bases not matched to a gene: 1. The DNA for the CDR3 is TGTGCCACCAGCAGAGGACTAGCGGGAACCTACAATGAGCAGTTCTTC. The encoded protein is CATSRGLAGTYNEQFF.

This clonotype appeared many times. This chain links TRBV20-1 with TRBJ2-4, with 9 nucleotides matching TRBD2. The CDR3 consists of 16 residues. Per germline, CDR1 DFQATT and CDR2 SNEGSKA (reference sequence). Trimming removed 5 bases from V and 6 bases from J; junction bases left unmatched: 14. Written as DNA, the CDR3 is TGCAGTGCTCCCGTTAGAGTAGCGGGAGTGTTAAACATTCAGTACTTC. It is translated as CSAPVRVAGVLNIQYF.

This clonotype was observed many times. The V call is TRBV2, the J call TRBJ1-4, with TRBD1 matching over 9 bases. Germline V CDR1 and CDR2: SNHLY, FYNNEI. The trim removed 11 bases at V and 3 bases at J, leaving 13 bases unmatched. This CDR3 has 16 residues. The CDR3 loop reads CAYGRDRVMPNEKLFF. Written as DNA, the CDR3 is TGTGCCTACGGAAGGGACAGGGTCATGCCTAATGAAAAACTGTTTTTT.